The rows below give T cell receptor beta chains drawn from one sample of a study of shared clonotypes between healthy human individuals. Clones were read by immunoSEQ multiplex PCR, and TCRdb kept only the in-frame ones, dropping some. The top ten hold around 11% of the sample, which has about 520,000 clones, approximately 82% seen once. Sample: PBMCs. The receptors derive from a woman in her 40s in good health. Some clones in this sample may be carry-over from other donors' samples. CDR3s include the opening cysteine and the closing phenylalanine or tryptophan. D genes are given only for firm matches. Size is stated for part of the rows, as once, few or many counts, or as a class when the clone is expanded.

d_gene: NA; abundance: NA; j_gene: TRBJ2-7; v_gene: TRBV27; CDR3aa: CASSSQGYEQYF; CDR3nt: TGTGCCAGCAGCTCCCAAGGCTACGAGCAGTACTTC
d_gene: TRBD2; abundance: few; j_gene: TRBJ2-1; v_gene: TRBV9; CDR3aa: CASSVGAGDNEQFF; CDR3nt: TGTGCCAGCAGCGTAGGAGCGGGAGACAATGAGCAGTTCTTC
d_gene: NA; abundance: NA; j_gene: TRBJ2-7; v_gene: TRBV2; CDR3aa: CASSELLGGEQYF; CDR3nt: TGTGCCAGCAGTGAGCTTCTAGGGGGTGAGCAGTACTTC
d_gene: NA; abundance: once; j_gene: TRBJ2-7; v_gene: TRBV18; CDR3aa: CASSPLSSYEQYF; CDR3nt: TGTGCCAGCTCACCACTTAGCTCCTACGAGCAGTACTTC
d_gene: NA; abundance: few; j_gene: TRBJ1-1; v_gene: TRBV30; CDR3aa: CAWKRGGTEAFF; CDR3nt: TGTGCCTGGAAACGGGGGGGAACTGAAGCTTTCTTT
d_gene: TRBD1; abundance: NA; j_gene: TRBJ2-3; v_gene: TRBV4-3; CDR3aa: CASSQEWTGVTDTQYF; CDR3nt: TGCGCCAGCAGCCAAGAATGGACAGGAGTCACAGATACGCAGTATTTT
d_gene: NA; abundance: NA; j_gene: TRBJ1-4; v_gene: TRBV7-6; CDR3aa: CASSWGATNEKLFF; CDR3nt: TGTGCCAGCAGCTGGGGAGCAACTAATGAAAAACTGTTTTTT
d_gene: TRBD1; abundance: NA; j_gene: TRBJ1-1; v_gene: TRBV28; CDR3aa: CASSRIGTVTEAFF; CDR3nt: TGTGCCAGCAGTCGTATAGGGACAGTCACTGAAGCTTTCTTT
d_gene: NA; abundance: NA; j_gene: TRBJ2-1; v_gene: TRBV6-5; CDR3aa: CASSSVGGEQFF; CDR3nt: TGTGCCAGCAGTTCTGTGGGAGGTGAGCAGTTCTTC
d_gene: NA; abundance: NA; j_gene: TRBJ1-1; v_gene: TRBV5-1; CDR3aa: CASSLGGAANTEAFF; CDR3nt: TGCGCCAGCAGTTTGGGAGGGGCAGCTAACACTGAAGCTTTCTTT
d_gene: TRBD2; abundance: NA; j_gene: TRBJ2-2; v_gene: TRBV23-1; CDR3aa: CASSQGGVVPGLAGGPRTGELFF; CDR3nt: TGCGCCAGCAGTCAAGGAGGCGTGGTGCCGGGACTAGCGGGAGGGCCTAGAACCGGGGAGCTGTTTTTT
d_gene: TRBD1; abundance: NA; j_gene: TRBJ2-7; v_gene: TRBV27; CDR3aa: CASRINRDRAYEQYF; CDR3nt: TGTGCCAGCAGAATAAACCGGGACAGGGCCTACGAGCAGTACTTC
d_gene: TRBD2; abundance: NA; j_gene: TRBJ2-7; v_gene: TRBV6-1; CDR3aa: CASSEGLADSYEQYF; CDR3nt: TGTGCCAGCAGTGAGGGACTAGCAGACTCCTACGAGCAGTACTTC
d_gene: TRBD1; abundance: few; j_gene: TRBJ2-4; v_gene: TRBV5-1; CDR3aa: CASSSQTGTDIQYF; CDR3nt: TGCGCCAGCAGCTCTCAGACAGGGACGGACATTCAGTACTTC
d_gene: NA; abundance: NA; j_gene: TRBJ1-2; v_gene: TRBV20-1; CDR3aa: CSAGQAGGYTF; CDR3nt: TGCAGTGCCGGGCAGGCGGGCGGCTACACCTTC
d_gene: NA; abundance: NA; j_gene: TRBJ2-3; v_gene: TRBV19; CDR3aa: CASSIRRGDTQYF; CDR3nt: TGTGCCAGTAGTATTCGAAGGGGTGATACGCAGTATTTT
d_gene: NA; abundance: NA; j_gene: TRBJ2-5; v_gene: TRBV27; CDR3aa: CANQETQYF; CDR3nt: TGTGCCAACCAAGAGACCCAGTACTTC
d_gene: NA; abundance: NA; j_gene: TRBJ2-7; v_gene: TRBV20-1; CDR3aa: CSARDFYEQYF; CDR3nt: TGCAGTGCTAGGGACTTCTACGAGCAGTACTTC
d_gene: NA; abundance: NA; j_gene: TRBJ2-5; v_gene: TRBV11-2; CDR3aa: CASSARGAADQETQYF; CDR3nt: TGTGCCAGCAGCGCAAGGGGAGCGGCAGACCAAGAGACCCAGTACTTC
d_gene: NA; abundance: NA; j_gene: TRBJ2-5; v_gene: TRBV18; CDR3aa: CASSTPTHQGTAQETQYF; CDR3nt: TGTGCCAGCTCAACCCCCACTCACCAAGGTACGGCACAAGAGACCCAGTACTTC
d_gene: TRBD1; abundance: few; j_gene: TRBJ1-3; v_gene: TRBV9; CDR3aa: CASSPEGARGNTIYF; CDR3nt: TGTGCCAGCAGCCCTGAGGGGGCGCGAGGAAACACCATATATTTT
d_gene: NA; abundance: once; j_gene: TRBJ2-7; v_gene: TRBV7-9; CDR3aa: CASSFSVQQYF; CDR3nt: TGTGCCAGCAGCTTTAGTGTCCAGCAGTACTTC
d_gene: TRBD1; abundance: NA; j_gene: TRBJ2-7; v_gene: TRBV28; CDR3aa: CASSPTGIIGYEQHF; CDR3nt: TGTGCCAGCAGTCCGACAGGGATTATAGGTTACGAGCAGCACTTC
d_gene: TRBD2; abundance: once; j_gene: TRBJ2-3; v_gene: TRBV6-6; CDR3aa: CASSYASGVNTQYF; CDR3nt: TGTGCCAGCAGTTACGCTAGCGGGGTTAATACGCAGTATTTT
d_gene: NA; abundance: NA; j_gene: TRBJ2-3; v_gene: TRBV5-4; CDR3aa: CASSTGLASDTDTQYF; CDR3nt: TGTGCCAGCAGCACGGGCCTAGCGTCAGACACAGATACGCAGTATTTT
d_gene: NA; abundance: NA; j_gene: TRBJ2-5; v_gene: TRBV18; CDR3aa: CASSPPRSAGQETQYF; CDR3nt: TGTGCCAGCTCACCACCTCGGTCCGCGGGGCAAGAGACCCAGTACTTC
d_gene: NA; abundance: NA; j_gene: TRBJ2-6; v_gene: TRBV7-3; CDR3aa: CASSFGAPTSGANVLTF; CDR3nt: TGTGCCAGCAGCTTTGGCGCTCCAACCTCTGGGGCCAACGTCCTGACTTTC
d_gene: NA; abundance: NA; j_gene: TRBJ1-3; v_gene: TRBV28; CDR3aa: CASSPSERSGNTIYF; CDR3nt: TGTGCCAGCAGTCCCTCGGAACGCTCTGGAAACACCATATATTTT
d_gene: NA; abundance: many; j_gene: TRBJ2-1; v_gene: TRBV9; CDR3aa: CASSVDSGTYNEQFF; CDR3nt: TGTGCCAGCAGCGTAGATAGCGGAACATACAATGAGCAGTTCTTC
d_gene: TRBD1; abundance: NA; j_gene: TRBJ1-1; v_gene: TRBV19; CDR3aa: CASSHPGQGAGTEAFF; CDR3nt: TGTGCCAGTAGTCATCCGGGACAGGGGGCTGGGACTGAAGCTTTCTTT
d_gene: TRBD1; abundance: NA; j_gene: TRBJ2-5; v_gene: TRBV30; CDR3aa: CAWHGQVQETQYF; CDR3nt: TGTGCCTGGCATGGACAGGTTCAAGAGACCCAGTACTTC
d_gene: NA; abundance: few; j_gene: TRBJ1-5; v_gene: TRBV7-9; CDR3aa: CASSLEVTGPNNQPQHF; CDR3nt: TGTGCCAGCAGCTTAGAAGTGACAGGCCCAAATAATCAGCCCCAGCATTTT
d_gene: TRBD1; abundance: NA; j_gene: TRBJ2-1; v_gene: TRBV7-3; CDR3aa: CASSLGTARRYNEQFF; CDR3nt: TGTGCCAGCAGCCTAGGGACAGCTAGGCGATACAATGAGCAGTTCTTC
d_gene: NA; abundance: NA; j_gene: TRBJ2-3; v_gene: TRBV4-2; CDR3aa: CASSPWLGADTQYF; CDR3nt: TGTGCCAGCAGCCCCTGGCTCGGGGCAGATACGCAGTATTTT
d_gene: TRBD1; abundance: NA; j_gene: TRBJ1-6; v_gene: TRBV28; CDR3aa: CASSGTGAYHHQYF; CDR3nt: TGTGCCAGCAGTGGGACAGGGGCCTACCACCACCAATATTTT
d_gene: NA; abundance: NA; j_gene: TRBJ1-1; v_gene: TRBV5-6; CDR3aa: CASSLASDTEAFF; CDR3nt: TGTGCCAGCAGCTTGGCGTCGGACACTGAAGCTTTCTTT
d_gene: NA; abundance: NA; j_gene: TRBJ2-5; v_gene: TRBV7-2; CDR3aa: CASSLAWGRETQYF; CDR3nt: TGTGCCAGCAGCTTAGCTTGGGGGAGGGAGACCCAGTACTTC
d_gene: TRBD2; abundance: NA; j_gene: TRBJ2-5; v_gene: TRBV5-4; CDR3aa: CASSAGGNRRQETQYF; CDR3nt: TGTGCCAGCAGCGCGGGGGGGAACAGACGACAAGAGACCCAGTACTTC
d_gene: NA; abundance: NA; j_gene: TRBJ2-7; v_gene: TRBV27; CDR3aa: CASSRGTTYEQYF; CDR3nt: TGTGCCAGCTCACGAGGCACTACCTACGAGCAGTACTTC
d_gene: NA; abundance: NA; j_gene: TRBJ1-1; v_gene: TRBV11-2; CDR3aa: CASSLGRNTEAFF; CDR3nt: TGTGCCAGCAGCTTAGGACGAAACACTGAAGCTTTCTTT
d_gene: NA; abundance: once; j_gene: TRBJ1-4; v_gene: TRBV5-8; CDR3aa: CASSLPGINEKLFF; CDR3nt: TGTGCCAGCAGCTTGCCCGGAATTAATGAAAAACTGTTTTTT
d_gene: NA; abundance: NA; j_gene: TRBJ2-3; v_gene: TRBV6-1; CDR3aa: CASSRSIPTDTQYF; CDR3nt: TGTGCCAGCAGCCGTTCTATACCCACAGATACGCAGTATTTT
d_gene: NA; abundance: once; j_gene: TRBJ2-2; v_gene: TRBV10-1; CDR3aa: CASSERRGTTGELFF; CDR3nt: TGCGCCAGCAGTGAACGGCGAGGAACTACCGGGGAGCTGTTTTTT
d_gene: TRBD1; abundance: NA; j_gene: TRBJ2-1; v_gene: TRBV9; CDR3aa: CASSVGTGAYNEQFF; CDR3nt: TGTGCCAGCAGCGTAGGGACAGGGGCCTACAATGAGCAGTTCTTC
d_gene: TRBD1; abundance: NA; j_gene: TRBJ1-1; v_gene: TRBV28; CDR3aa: CASCRTGTANTEAFF; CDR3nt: TGTGCCAGCTGCAGGACAGGAACGGCGAACACTGAAGCTTTCTTT
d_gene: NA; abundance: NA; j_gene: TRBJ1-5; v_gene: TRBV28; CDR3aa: CASSLMGGHNQPQHF; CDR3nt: TGTGCCAGCAGTTTAATGGGGGGTCACAATCAGCCCCAGCATTTT
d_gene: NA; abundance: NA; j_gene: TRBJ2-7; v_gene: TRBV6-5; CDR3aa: CASSYRGDEQYF; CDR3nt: TGTGCCAGCAGTTACCGGGGAGACGAGCAGTACTTC
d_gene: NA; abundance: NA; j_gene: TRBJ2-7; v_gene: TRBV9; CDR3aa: CASSVDTGPYEQYF; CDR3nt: TGTGCCAGCAGCGTAGATACGGGACCGTACGAGCAGTACTTC
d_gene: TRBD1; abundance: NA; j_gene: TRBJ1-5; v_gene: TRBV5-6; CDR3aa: CASTGGRDSIQPQHF; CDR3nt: TGTGCCAGCACCGGAGGCCGGGACAGTATTCAGCCCCAGCATTTT
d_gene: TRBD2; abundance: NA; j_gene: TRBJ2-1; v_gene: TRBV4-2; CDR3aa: CASSQTGTSGSREQFF; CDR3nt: TGTGCCAGCAGCCAAACCGGGACTAGCGGGAGCAGAGAGCAGTTCTTC
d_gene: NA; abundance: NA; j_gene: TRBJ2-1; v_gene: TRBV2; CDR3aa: CASSRDRSSYNEQFF; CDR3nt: TGTGCCAGCAGTAGGGACCGGAGCTCCTACAATGAGCAGTTCTTC
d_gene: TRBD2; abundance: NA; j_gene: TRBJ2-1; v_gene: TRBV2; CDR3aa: CASRYGTSDHNEQFF; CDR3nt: TGTGCCAGCAGATACGGGACTAGCGATCACAATGAGCAGTTCTTC